A single sample gave rise to the 19 T cell receptor beta chains below, sequenced in a study of cytomegalovirus exposure and HLA in healthy donors. Amplification used 60 Vbeta primers and 13 Jbeta primers. Here immunoSEQ multiplex PCR was the method, and the copy in TCRdb shows in-frame clones only, minus some. This sample has under 150,000 clones, with about 76% found just once. The specimen sequenced was PBMCs. The receptors originated from a man aged 18-30 years in good health and CMV-seronegative.

The chain has TRBV19 and TRBJ2-5; tentative D call: TRBD1 (5 bases). The CDR3 consists of 13 residues. Germline CDR1 and CDR2: LNHDA and SQIVND (reference sequence). Trimming removed 4 bases at V and 9 bases at J, with 15 bases between. DNA of the CDR3: TGTGCCAGTAGTACTGGGGCGGCTACTCCCCAGTACTTC. As protein: CASSTGAATPQYF. The full variable domain, with the rest looked up from reference TRBV19 and TRBJ2-5, is DGGITQSPKYLFRKEGQNVTLSCEQNLNHDAMYWYRQDPGQGLRLIYYSQIVNDFQKGDIAEGYSVSREKKESFPLTVTSAQKNPTAFYLCASSTGAATPQYFGPGTRLLVL.

The chain has TRBV7-8 and TRBJ1-2; D may be TRBD1 (6 bases). V was trimmed by 5 bases and J by 5 bases, leaving 12 bases between them. The CDR3 runs to 13 residues. The germline CDR1 and CDR2 sequences are SGHVS and FQNEAQ. CDR3: CASSKQGGYGYTF. The CDR3 DNA follows: TGTGCCAGCAGCAAACAGGGCGGGTATGGCTACACCTTC.

The chain joins TRBV7-9 to TRBJ1-2; no clear D. Between the trimmed V and J ends, which lost 5 bases and 3 bases, there was a span of 22 bases. The CDR3 totals 17 residues. Germline values: CDR1 SEHNR, CDR2 FQNEAQ (reference sequence). The CDR3 DNA follows: TGTGCCAGCAGCGCAAAGAACCCTGGACTCCTCGACTATGGCTACACCTTC. The encoded protein is CASSAKNPGLLDYGYTF. Complete variable domain (other parts from reference TRBV7-9 and TRBJ1-2): DTGVSQNPRHKITKRGQNVTFRCDPISEHNRLYWYRQTLGQGPEFLTYFQNEAQLEKSRLLSDRFSAERPKGSFSTLEIQRTEQGDSAMYLCASSAKNPGLLDYGYTFGSGTRLTVV.

V and J are TRBV19 and TRBJ2-7; TRBD2 matches 7 bases. The CDR3 extends over 16 amino acids. CDR1 and CDR2 from the germline V gene are LNHDA and SQIVND (reference sequence). Losses at the gene ends were 5 bases for V and 0 bases for J; bases not matched to a gene: 10. In DNA form, the CDR3 reads TGTGCCAGTAGTCAACCTACGGGCGGGAGCTCCTACGAGCAGTACTTC. It encodes CASSQPTGGSSYEQYF.

V gene TRBV6-5 combines with J gene TRBJ2-7; 9 bases line up with TRBD1. The CDR3 has 15 residues. Germline CDR1 reads MNHEY; CDR2 reads SVGAGI. Trimming took 5 bases from V and 4 from J; bases not matched to a gene: 9. The CDR3 DNA follows: TGTGCCAGCAGTCTGTCCGGGACAGGGAGGTACGAGCAGTACTTC. It specifies CASSLSGTGRYEQYF.

This chain connects TRBV4-1 to TRBJ1-1; D is uncertain. Germline V CDR1 and CDR2: MGHRA, YSYEKL. CDR3 length: 14 amino acids. V was shortened by 4 bases and J by 1 base, with 10 bases between the two germline ends. CDR3 DNA sequence: TGCGCCAGCAGCCTCGGTGCAGGGAACACTGAAGCTTTCTTT. It codes for CASSLGAGNTEAFF.

This chain links TRBV7-2 with TRBJ2-5, with D maybe TRBD1 (5 bases). This CDR3 is built from 14 residues. Trimming shortened V by 1 base and J by 7 bases, and 13 bases separated the two germline ends. CDR1 is SGHTA and CDR2 is FQGNSA in the germline V gene. The CDR3 region has the DNA TGTGCCAGCAGCTTAGGAAAGGGGCTGGGGACCCAGTACTTC. Amino acid sequence: CASSLGKGLGTQYF.

The rearrangement joins TRBV7-9 to TRBJ1-2, with 10 bases identical to TRBD1. The CDR3 runs to 14 residues. Germline V gene lookup returns CDR1 SEHNR and CDR2 FQNEAQ (reference sequence). V dropped 4 bases and J dropped 3; count of bases not matched to a gene: 2. The CDR3 nucleotides read TGTGCCAGCAGCTCGACAGGGGGCGACTATGGCTACACCTTC. It specifies CASSSTGGDYGYTF.

Only a few counts were recorded for this clone. The chain uses TRBV4-1 and TRBJ1-4, with TRBD1 as a possible D gene (5 bases). Trimming removed 0 bases at V and 8 bases at J, with 13 bases between. CDR1 and CDR2 from the germline V gene are MGHRA and YSYEKL. The CDR3 is made up of 15 amino acids. The CDR3 loop reads CASSQDWAGNEKLFF. The CDR3 nucleotides read TGCGCCAGCAGCCAAGATTGGGCAGGGAACGAAAAACTGTTTTTT.

J is TRBJ1-1 and V is TRBV6-5, with D hard to call. The germline CDR1 and CDR2 sequences are MNHEY and SVGAGI. With 2 bases removed from V and 4 bases from J, the gap between germline ends came to 8 bases. The CDR3 covers 13 residues. CDR3 in amino acids: CASSYGQITEAFF. CDR3 sequence (DNA): TGTGCCAGCAGTTACGGCCAGATCACTGAAGCTTTCTTT.

This clone has just one count. The J gene is TRBJ2-2, the V gene TRBV27; D might be TRBD1 (6 bases). Germline V gene lookup returns CDR1 MNHEY and CDR2 SMNVEV (reference sequence). Trimming took off 7 bases at V and 2 bases at J, with 17 bases between the two ends. The CDR3 spans 16 residues. The CDR3 DNA is TGTGCCAGCACCCACCCAGGACAGCTTAACACCGGGGAGCTGTTTTTT. It yields the protein CASTHPGQLNTGELFF.

The V call is TRBV6-5, the J call TRBJ1-4; D ambiguous. The germline gives CDR1 MNHEY, CDR2 SVGAGI. The CDR3 has 15 residues. The V and J ends lost 0 bases and 1 base respectively, with 6 bases between them. The CDR3 is CASSYSGGTNEKLFF. In DNA form, the CDR3 reads TGTGCCAGCAGTTACTCAGGAGGAACTAATGAAAAACTGTTTTTT.

This chain connects TRBV5-8 to TRBJ2-5; 11 bases line up with TRBD1. Germline loops: CDR1 SGHTS, CDR2 YDEGEE. The CDR3 totals 15 residues. J lost 5 bases, V lost 4 bases, and 7 bases had no gene match. The CDR3 spells CASSARTGGRETQYF. Written as DNA, the CDR3 is TGTGCCAGCAGCGCCCGGACAGGGGGCAGGGAGACCCAGTACTTC.

The chain couples TRBV27 to TRBJ1-2, with 12 bases aligning to TRBD1. Germline trimming cut 2 bases from V and 8 bases from J; bases unmatched to any gene: 9. CDR1 is MNHEY and CDR2 is SMNVEV in the germline V gene (reference sequence). This CDR3 comprises 16 residues. This CDR3 reads CASSLEWGQGAGGYTF. The CDR3 DNA is TGTGCCAGCAGTTTAGAGTGGGGACAGGGGGCGGGCGGCTACACCTTC.

This clone occurred once. The chain is built from TRBV27 and TRBJ2-1; 7 nucleotides match TRBD2. The V gene end was trimmed by 4 bases and the J gene end by 0 bases; junction bases not matched to a gene: 6. This CDR3 is built from 16 residues. CDR1 is MNHEY and CDR2 is SMNVEV in the germline V gene (reference sequence). The DNA of the CDR3 is TGTGCCAGCAGTTATCAGGGCGGGAGCTCCTACAATGAGCAGTTCTTC. Translating it yields CASSYQGGSSYNEQFF.

This rearrangement joins TRBV13 to TRBJ2-7; 12 positions match TRBD2. V was pared by 5 bases and J by 3 bases, with 17 bases of the junction left unmatched. The CDR3 totals 19 residues. Germline CDR1 is PRHDT and CDR2 is FYEKMQ (reference sequence). The CDR3 DNA reads as TGTGCCAGCAGCCCATCGACAGGGCAGGGACTAGCGGGTATCTACGAGCAGTACTTC. Amino acid sequence: CASSPSTGQGLAGIYEQYF.

V gene TRBV5-8 combines with J gene TRBJ1-1, with 7 bases identical to TRBD1. V lost 5 bases, J lost 4 bases, and 14 bases stayed unmatched. The CDR3 covers 16 residues. Germline V gene lookup returns CDR1 SGHTS and CDR2 YDEGEE. The CDR3 DNA reads TGTGCCAGCAGACTGATTCTGGACAGGACCTCCACTGAAGCTTTCTTT. Translation gives CASRLILDRTSTEAFF.

The chain joins TRBV5-1 to TRBJ1-1, with D unclear. V was pared by 1 base and J by 0 bases, with 4 bases between. The CDR3 spans 13 residues. CDR1 SGHRS and CDR2 YFSETQ come from the germline V gene. CDR3 in DNA: TGCGCCAGCAGCTTGCAGTTGAACACTGAAGCTTTCTTT. The encoded protein is CASSLQLNTEAFF.

The chain has TRBV29-1 and TRBJ1-2; perhaps TRBD1 as D (6 bases). The CDR3 totals 17 residues. V lost 1 base and J lost 2, with 20 bases in between. Per germline, CDR1 SQVTM and CDR2 ANQGSEA. The CDR3 here is CSVEGRGHLTLNYGYTF. Here the CDR3 DNA reads TGCAGCGTTGAAGGAAGGGGACACCTCACCTTAAACTATGGCTACACCTTC.